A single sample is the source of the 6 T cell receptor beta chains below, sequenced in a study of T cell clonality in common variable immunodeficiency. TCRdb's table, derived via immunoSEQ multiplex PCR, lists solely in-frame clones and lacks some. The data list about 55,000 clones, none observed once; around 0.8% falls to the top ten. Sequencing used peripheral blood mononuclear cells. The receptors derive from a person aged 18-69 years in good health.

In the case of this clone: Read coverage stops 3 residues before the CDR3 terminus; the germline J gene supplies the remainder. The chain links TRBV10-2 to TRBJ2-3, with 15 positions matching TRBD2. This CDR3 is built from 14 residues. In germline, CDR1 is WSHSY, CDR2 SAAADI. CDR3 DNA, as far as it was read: TGCGCCATTTTTAGGACTAGCGGGGGGGCTGCG. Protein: CAIFRTSGGAA. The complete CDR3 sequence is CAIFRTSGGAAQYF.

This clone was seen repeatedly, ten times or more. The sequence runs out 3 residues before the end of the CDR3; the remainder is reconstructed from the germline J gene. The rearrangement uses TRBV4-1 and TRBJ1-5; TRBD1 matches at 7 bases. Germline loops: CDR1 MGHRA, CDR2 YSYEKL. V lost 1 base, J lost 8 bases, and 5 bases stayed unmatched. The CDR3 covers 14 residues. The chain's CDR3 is CASSQGTGEEPQHF. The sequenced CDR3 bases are TGCGCCAGCAGCCAAGGTACAGGGGAAGAGCCC.

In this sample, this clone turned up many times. The DNA read from the CDR3 is TGCGCCAGCAGCAGAGCCGGGGAGACC. It yields the protein CASSRAGET. The entire CDR3 protein reads CASSRAGETQYF. V usage is TRBV5-1 and J usage is TRBJ2-5; D uncertain. The sequenced fragment ends 3 residues before the CDR3 boundary, so the rest is inferred from the germline J gene. The V end lost 4 bases, the J end lost 5 bases, and 9 bases lay between the germline ends. CDR1 and CDR2 from the germline V gene are SGHRS and YFSETQ. The CDR3 length is 12 residues.

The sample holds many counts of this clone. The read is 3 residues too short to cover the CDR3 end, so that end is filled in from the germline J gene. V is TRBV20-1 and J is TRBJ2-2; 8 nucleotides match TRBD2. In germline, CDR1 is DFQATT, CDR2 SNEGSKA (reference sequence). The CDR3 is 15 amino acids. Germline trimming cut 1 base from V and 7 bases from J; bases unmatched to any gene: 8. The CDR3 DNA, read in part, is TGCAGTGCTAGAGGAGGCGGGCGGGAGGTCGGGGAG. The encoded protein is CSARGGGREVGE. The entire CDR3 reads CSARGGGREVGELFF.

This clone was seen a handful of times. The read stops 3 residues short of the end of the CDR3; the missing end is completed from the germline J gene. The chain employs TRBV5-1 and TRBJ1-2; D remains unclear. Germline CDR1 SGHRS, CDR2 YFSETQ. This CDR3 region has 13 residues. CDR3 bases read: TGCGCCAGCAGCGTAGCGGCCACCTACGAG. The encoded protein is CASSVAATYE. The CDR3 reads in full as CASSVAATYEYTF. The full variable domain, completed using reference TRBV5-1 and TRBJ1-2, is KAGVTQTPRYLIKTRGQQVTLSCSPISGHRSVSWYQQTPGQGLQFLFEYFSETQRNKGNFPGRFSGRQFSNSRSEMNVSTLELGDSALYLCASSVAATYEYTFGSGTRLTVV.

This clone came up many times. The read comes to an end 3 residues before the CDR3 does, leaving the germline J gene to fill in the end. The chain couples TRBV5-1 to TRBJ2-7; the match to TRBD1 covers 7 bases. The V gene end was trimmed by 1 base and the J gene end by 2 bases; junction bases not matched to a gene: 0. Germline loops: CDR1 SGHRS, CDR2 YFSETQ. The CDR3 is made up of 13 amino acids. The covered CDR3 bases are TGCGCCAGCAGCTTGCAGGGGGCCTACGAG. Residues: CASSLQGAYE. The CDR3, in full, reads CASSLQGAYEQYF.